The TCR beta chain under discussion was sequenced for a study of regulatory T cells in long-lasting Graves disease. With iRepertoire HTBI primers and Arm-PCR of CDR3 regions, TCR beta libraries were built. Original processing methods: Detected in the samples were around 59 TRBV and approximately 14 TRBJ segments. TCRdb recomputed calls from the multiplex PCR reads with MiXCR, one row per CDR3 protein. It is TCRdb's table, rather than the study itself, that gives the V and J calls and clone size. Of about 620,000 distinct CDR3 sequences detected, 15% to 20% appear once; the ten largest clones hold 18%. Time point defined: newly diagnosed GD, antithyroid drugs for less than 3 months. Generation of the TCR library employed RNA extracted from PBMCs. The peripheral blood volume drawn was approximately 9 milliliters, and it was collected into EDTA tubes. The data also belong to a second study, concerning T cells in Graves' hyperthyroidism and ophthalmopathy. That paper states: RT-PCR in the first round (using the HTBI primer set) targeted the TCR CDR3.

The material sequenced was peripheral blood mononuclear cells (PBMCs), taken at new diagnosis, from a patient treated with antithyroid drugs. This clonotype originated in a woman aged 30 to 39 with Graves disease.

CDR3 DNA: TGCAGCGTTGTTCACGGACAGGCGTTCTTC. Its protein is CSVVHGQAFF. The genes are TRBV29-1 and TRBJ2-1, with 7 bases lining up with TRBD1. The CDR3 is 10 amino acids. Germline CDR1 is SQVTM and CDR2 is ANQGSEA. The ends lost 4 bases at V and 15 bases at J; junction bases unmatched: 6.